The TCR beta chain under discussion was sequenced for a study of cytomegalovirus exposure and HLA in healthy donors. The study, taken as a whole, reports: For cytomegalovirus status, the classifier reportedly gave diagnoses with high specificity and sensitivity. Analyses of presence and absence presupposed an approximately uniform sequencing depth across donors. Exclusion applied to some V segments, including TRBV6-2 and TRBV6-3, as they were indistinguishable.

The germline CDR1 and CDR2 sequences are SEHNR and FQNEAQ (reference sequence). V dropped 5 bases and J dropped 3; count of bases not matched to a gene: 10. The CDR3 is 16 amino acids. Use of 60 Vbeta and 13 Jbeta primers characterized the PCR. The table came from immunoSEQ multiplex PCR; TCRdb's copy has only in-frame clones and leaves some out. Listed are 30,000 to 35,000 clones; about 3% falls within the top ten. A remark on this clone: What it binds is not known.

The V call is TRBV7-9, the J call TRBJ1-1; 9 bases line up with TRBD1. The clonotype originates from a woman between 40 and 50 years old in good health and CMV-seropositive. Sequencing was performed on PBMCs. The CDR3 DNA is TGTGCCAGCAGCGAAACAGGGGGCGCTTTTGACACTGAAGCTTTCTTT. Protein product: CASSETGGAFDTEAFF. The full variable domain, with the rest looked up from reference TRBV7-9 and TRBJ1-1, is DTGVSQNPRHKITKRGQNVTFRCDPISEHNRLYWYRQTLGQGPEFLTYFQNEAQLEKSRLLSDRFSAERPKGSFSTLEIQRTEQGDSAMYLCASSETGGAFDTEAFFGQGTRLTVV.